A single sample gave rise to the 10 T cell receptor beta chains below, sequenced in a study of blood T cell repertoires in COVID-19. Sequencing used immunoSEQ multiplex PCR; TCRdb keeps in-frame clones, though not all of them. The sample consists of around 120,000 clones, around 90% of them appearing once. Material: peripheral blood. All receptors come from a human donor in a cohort sampled during active COVID-19.

The chain employs TRBV7-9 and TRBJ2-3; TRBD1 matches at 12 bases. The J segment lost 4 bases and the V segment lost 1 base, leaving 3 bases of the junction unmatched. Per the germline V gene, CDR1 is SEHNR and CDR2 is FQNEAQ (reference sequence). This CDR3 comprises 16 residues. The CDR3 sequence: CASSLGGQGAADTQYF. The CDR3 DNA reads TGTGCCAGCAGCTTAGGGGGACAGGGGGCCGCAGATACGCAGTATTTT.

The chain links TRBV27 to TRBJ2-1, with 12 bases identical to TRBD2. CDR1 and CDR2 from the germline V gene are MNHEY and SMNVEV (reference sequence). The CDR3 covers 16 residues. J lost 2 bases, V lost 5 bases, and 4 bases had no gene match. The CDR3 loop reads CASSQGLAGPYNEQFF. The DNA of the CDR3 is TGTGCCAGCAGTCAAGGACTAGCGGGGCCCTACAATGAGCAGTTCTTC.

This sequence joins TRBV5-1 and TRBJ1-4, with 11 bases identical to TRBD1. The ends lost 0 bases at V and 6 bases at J; junction bases unmatched: 1. The CDR3 is 15 amino acids. The germline gives CDR1 SGHRS, CDR2 YFSETQ. CDR3 nucleotide sequence: TGCGCCAGCAGCTTGGAGGGACAGGGGGATGAAAAACTGTTTTTT. It specifies CASSLEGQGDEKLFF.

A note on this clone: One end of the junction fails to match germline, which may point to a read error. The rearrangement uses TRBV7-9 and TRBJ2-1; D may be TRBD2 (6 bases). The CDR3 is 13 amino acids. The germline gives CDR1 SEHNR, CDR2 FQNEAQ (reference sequence). This CDR3 is CASSVAVSNEQFF. CDR3 nucleotide sequence: TGTGCCAGCAGCGTAGCGGTTAGTAATGAGCAGTTCTTC.

The chain carries TRBV21-1 and TRBJ2-1; the table's D call, TRBD1, has no DNA check behind it. TRBV21-1 is a pseudogene segment. The CDR3 runs to 16 residues. The DNA of the CDR3 is TGTGCCAGCAGCAAAGCGGGCTTTAGCTCCTACAATGAGCAGTTCTTC. It yields the protein CASSKAGFSSYNEQFF.

The chain has TRBV28 and TRBJ1-3, with TRBD1 matching 10 bases. After removal of 3 bases from V and 3 bases from J, the junction contained 8 bases not matched to a gene. Germline CDR1 reads MDHEN; CDR2 reads SYDVKM. The CDR3 loop spans 17 amino acids. The CDR3 spells CASSLYSGTGVGNTIYF. The CDR3 nucleotides read TGTGCCAGCAGTTTGTACTCTGGGACAGGGGTTGGAAACACCATATATTTT.

The chain carries TRBV7-9 and TRBJ1-1; D is undetermined. The CDR3 sequence is 15 residues long. Germline V gives CDR1 SEHNR, CDR2 FQNEAQ (reference sequence). The V gene lost 5 bases and the J gene lost 3 bases, with 16 bases spanning the gap. The CDR3 region has the DNA TGTGCCAGCAGCCCAATAGGGAGGGTTGACACTGAAGCTTTCTTT. It is translated as CASSPIGRVDTEAFF.

The CDR3: CAWSVGTHPYNEQFF. CDR3 DNA sequence: TGTGCCTGGAGTGTTGGGACTCACCCCTACAATGAGCAGTTCTTC. The genes are TRBV30 and TRBJ2-1; TRBD2 might be the D (6 bases). The ends were cut back, 0 bases at V and 2 bases at J, with 11 bases in the middle. CDR1 GTSNPN and CDR2 SVGIG come from the germline V gene (reference sequence). The CDR3 length is 15 residues.

This chain links TRBV28 with TRBJ2-1, with D possibly TRBD2 on 6 matching bases. Germline V CDR1 and CDR2: MDHEN, SYDVKM. The CDR3 is made up of 15 amino acids. V was trimmed by 8 bases and J by 6 bases, leaving 20 bases between them. The CDR3 DNA reads as TGTGCCAGCCTCGTTGGGGGGATGTTAGGCAATGAGCAGTTCTTC. Translated, it gives CASLVGGMLGNEQFF.

This clone has a single count. V usage is TRBV4-1 and J usage is TRBJ2-7, with 7 bases matching TRBD1. This CDR3 comprises 15 residues. V dropped 1 base and J dropped 0; count of bases not matched to a gene: 3. CDR1 is MGHRA, CDR2 YSYEKL, per germline. CDR3 sequence reads: CASSQAGTASYEQYF. The DNA of the CDR3 is TGCGCCAGCAGCCAAGCCGGGACAGCCTCCTACGAGCAGTACTTC.